The TCR beta chain described here comes from a study of tumor-infiltrating lymphocytes in primary liver carcinoma. Study-level points and caveats: The overlap of tumor-adjacent and tumor-blood pairs was smaller than that of tumor region pairs.

RNA isolated from unsorted whole blood supplied the blood RNA, with germline DNA also extracted. This clonotype has a count of ten or more. Its antigen is unknown. Synthesis of TCR beta cDNA was carried out from 500 ng total RNA with a constant-region primer. Libraries covering TCR beta were generated through three nested multiplex PCR rounds (using a slightly modified ARM-PCR). In TCRdb, the multiplex PCR reads were re-called with MiXCR into one record per CDR3 protein. This table has 150,000 to 200,000 distinct CDR3 sequences, roughly two thirds appearing once. Source material: peripheral blood. This clonotype was obtained from a woman aged 60-75 years with primary liver carcinoma and hepatitis B virus infection.

CDR3: CASRRYTNTEAFF. CDR3 nucleotides: TGTGCCAGCAGACGTTATACGAACACTGAAGCTTTCTTT. The genes are TRBV6-1 and TRBJ1-1; no reliable D call. Trimming pared 6 bases from V and 1 base from J, leaving 9 bases between. Germline-derived CDR1 and CDR2 are MNHNS and SASEGT. The CDR3 is 13 amino acids.